This T cell receptor (beta chain) was sequenced for a study of CD8+ T cells in alopecia areata. Study information: Oral tofacitinib (5 to 10 mg twice daily) was administered to treated patients.

Treatment defined: oral pan-JAK inhibitor, 5-10 mg twice daily. RNA was extracted and reverse transcribed into cDNA as the sequencing template. TCRdb keeps only in-frame clones here, not all; method: immunoSEQ multiplex PCR. The sample has more than 100,000 clones, about nine tenths seen once. The CDR3 has 14 residues. Germline V gives CDR1 MGHRA, CDR2 YSYEKL. The TCR comes from a human donor with alopecia areata. The V and J genes are TRBV4-1 and TRBJ2-5, with D perhaps matching TRBD1 or TRBD2 (5 bases each). The J call may be wrong; the DNA end is better matched by TRBJ2-7. The specimen was CD8+ T cells sorted from blood, collected around week 30, from a patient treated with tofacitinib. The CDR3 nucleotides are TGCGCCAGCAGCCAAGTCCATGGGGGCTACGAGCAGTACTTC. Protein product: CASSQVHGGYEQYF.